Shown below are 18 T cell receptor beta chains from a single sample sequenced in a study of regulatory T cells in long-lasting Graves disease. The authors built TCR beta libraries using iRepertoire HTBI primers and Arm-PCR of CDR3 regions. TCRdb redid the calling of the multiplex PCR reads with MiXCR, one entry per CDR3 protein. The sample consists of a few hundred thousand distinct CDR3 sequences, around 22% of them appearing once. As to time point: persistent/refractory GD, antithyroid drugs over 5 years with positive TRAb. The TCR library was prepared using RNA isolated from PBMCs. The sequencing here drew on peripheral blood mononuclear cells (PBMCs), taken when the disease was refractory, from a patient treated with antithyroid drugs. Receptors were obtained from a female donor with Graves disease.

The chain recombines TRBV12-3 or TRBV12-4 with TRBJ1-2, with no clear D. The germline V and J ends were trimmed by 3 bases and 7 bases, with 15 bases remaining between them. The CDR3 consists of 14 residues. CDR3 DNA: TGTGCCAGCAGTTTCCGGACGGATCGTAGTGGCTACACCTTC. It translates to CASSFRTDRSGYTF.

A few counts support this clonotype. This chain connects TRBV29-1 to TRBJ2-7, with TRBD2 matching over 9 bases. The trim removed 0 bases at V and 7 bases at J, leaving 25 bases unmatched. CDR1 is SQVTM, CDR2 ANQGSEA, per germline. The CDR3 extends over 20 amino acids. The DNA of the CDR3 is TGCAGCGTTGAAGATCGATCCATCACGGGAATAGCGGGAGATGGGAGGGAGCAGTACTTC. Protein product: CSVEDRSITGIAGDGREQYF.

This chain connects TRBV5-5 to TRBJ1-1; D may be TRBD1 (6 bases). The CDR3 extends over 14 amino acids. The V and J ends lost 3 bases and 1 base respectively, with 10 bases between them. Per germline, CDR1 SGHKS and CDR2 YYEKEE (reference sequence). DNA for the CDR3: TGTGCCAGCAGCTACAGGGAATCGAACACTGAAGCTTTCTTT. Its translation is CASSYRESNTEAFF.

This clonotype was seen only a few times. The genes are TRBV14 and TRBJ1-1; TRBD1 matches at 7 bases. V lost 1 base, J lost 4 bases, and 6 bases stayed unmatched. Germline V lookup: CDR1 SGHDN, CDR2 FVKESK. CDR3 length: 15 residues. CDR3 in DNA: TGTGCCAGCAGCCAAGCCAAGACAGGGAGCACTGAAGCTTTCTTT. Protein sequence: CASSQAKTGSTEAFF. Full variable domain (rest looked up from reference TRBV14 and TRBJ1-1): EAGVTQFPSHSVIEKGQTVTLRCDPISGHDNLYWYRRVMGKEIKFLLHFVKESKQDESGMPNNRFLAERTGGTYSTLKVQPAELEDSGVYFCASSQAKTGSTEAFFGQGTRLTVV.

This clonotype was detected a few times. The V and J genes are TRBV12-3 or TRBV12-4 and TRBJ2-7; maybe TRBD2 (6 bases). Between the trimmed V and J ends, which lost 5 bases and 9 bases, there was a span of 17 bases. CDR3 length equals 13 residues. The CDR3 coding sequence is TGTGCCAGCAGTAACCCGGGACTGGTGGGGCAGTACTTC. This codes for CASSNPGLVGQYF.

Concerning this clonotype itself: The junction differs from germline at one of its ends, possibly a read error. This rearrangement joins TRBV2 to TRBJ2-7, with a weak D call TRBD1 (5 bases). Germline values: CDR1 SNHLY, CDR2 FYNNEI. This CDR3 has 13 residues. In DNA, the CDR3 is TGTCCCAGCAGTGACGGCAGGGTCTACGAGCAGTACTTC. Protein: CPSSDGRVYEQYF.

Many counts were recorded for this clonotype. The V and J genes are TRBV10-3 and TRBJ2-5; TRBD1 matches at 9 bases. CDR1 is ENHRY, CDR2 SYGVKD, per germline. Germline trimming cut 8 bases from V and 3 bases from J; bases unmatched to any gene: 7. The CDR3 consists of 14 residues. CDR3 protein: CAISGTGPKETQYF. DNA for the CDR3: TGTGCCATCTCCGGGACAGGGCCGAAAGAGACCCAGTACTTC.

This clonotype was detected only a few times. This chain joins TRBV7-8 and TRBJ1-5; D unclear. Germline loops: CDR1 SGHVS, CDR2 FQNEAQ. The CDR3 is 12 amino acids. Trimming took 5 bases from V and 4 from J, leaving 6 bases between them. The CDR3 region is CASSPKNQPQHF. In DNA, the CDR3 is TGTGCCAGCAGCCCAAAAAATCAGCCCCAGCATTTT.

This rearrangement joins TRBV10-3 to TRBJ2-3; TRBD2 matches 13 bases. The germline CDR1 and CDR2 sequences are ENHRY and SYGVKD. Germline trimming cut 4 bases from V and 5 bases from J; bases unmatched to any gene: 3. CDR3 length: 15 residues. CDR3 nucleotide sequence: TGTGCCATCAGTGGGACTAGCGGGAGTATAGATACGCAGTATTTT. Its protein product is CAISGTSGSIDTQYF.

The CDR3 nucleotides read TGTGCCAGCTCCCGGGAGCTGGCGGGGACCGGGGAGCTGTTTTTT. Translated: CASSRELAGTGELFF. This rearrangement joins TRBV5-8 to TRBJ2-2; D possibly corresponds to TRBD2 (6 bases). This CDR3 has 15 residues. CDR1 and CDR2 from the germline V gene are SGHTS and YDEGEE. V lost 7 bases and J 5 bases, leaving 18 bases between the germline ends.

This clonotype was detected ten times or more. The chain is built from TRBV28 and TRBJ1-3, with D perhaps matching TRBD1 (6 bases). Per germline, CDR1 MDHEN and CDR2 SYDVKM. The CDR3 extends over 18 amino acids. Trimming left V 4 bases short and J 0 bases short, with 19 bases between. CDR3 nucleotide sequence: TGTGCCAGCAGTTCGAAGGACAGTACCTTATTCTCTGGAAACACCATATATTTT. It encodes CASSSKDSTLFSGNTIYF.

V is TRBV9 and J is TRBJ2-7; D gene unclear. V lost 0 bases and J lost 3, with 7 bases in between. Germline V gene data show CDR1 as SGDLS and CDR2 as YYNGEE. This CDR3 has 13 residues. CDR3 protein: CASSVDGLYEQYF. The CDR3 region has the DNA TGTGCCAGCAGCGTAGATGGGCTCTACGAGCAGTACTTC.

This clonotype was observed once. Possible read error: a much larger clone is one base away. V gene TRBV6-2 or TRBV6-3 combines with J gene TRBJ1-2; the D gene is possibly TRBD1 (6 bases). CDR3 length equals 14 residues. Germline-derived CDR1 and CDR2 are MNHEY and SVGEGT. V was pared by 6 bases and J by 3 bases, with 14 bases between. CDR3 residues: CASSDTGLDYGYTF. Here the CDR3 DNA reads TGTGCCAGCAGCGATACAGGGTTGGACTATGGCTACACCTTC.

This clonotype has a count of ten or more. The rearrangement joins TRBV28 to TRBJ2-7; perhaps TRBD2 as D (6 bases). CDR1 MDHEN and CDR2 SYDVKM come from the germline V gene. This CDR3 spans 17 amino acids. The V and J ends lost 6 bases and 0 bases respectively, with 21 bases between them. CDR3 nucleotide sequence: TGTGCCAGCAGCACCTCCCCCGGGACTTCTAGCTCCTACGAGCAGTACTTC. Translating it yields CASSTSPGTSSSYEQYF.

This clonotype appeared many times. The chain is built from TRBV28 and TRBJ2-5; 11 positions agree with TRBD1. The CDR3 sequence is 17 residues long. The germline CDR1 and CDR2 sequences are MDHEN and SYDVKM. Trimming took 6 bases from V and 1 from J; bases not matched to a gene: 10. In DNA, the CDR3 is TGTGCCAGCAGCCCCGCCCGGGACAGGGGGACCCAAGAGACCCAGTACTTC. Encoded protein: CASSPARDRGTQETQYF. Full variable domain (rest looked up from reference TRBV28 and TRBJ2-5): DVKVTQSSRYLVKRTGEKVFLECVQDMDHENMFWYRQDPGLGLRLIYFSYDVKMKEKGDIPEGYSVSREKKERFSLILESASTNQTSMYLCASSPARDRGTQETQYFGPGTRLLVL.

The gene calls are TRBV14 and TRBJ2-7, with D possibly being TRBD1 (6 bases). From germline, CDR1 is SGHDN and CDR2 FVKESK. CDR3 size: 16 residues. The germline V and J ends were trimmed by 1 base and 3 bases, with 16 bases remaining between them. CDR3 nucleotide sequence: TGTGCCAGCAGCCAAGGACGGACAGCCTCACACTACGAGCAGTACTTC. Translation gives CASSQGRTASHYEQYF.

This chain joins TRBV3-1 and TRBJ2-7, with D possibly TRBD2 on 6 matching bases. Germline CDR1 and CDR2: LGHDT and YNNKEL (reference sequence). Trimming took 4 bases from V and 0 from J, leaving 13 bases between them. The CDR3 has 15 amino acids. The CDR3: CASSPYQRVSYEQYF. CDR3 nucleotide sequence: TGTGCCAGCAGCCCATACCAGCGGGTCTCCTACGAGCAGTACTTC.

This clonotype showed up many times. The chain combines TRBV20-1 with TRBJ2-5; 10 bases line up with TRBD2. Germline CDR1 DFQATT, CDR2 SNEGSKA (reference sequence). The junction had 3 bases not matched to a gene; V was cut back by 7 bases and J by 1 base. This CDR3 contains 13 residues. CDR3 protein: CSVLAGVQETQYF. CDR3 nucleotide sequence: TGCAGTGTCCTAGCGGGAGTCCAAGAGACCCAGTACTTC.